These 27 T cell receptor beta chains originate from one sample sequenced in a study of CD8 T cells in Susac syndrome (dated 2019 in TCRdb). Receptor amplification or capture employed the immunoSEQ multiplex PCR assay. RNA was extracted using the RNeasy kit, and roughly 0.45 to 1 microgram was reverse transcribed with random hexamers. TCRdb applied fastp at Q25 and MiXCR to the public reads, then kept only in-frame beta chains. CDR3 protein duplicates are merged, each entry listing the most common genes and DNA. The sample table records 200,000 to 250,000 distinct CDR3 sequences; over 85% of these occur just once. The ten largest account for around 0.07% of the sample. What was sequenced was CD4+ T cells from PBMCs. The receptor source for this set is a human donor with multiple sclerosis.

The chain uses TRBV29-1 and TRBJ2-2; D call uncertain. Looked up from germline, CDR1 is SQVTM and CDR2 is ANQGSEA. The V end was cut by 4 bases, the J end by 0 bases, with 6 bases between. The CDR3 is 13 residues long. For the CDR3, the DNA is TGCAGCGTTGGCCCAGCGAACACCGGGGAGCTGTTTTTT. Its protein product is CSVGPANTGELFF.

The genes are TRBV14 and TRBJ1-3, with a possible D match to TRBD1 (6 bases). CDR1 SGHDN and CDR2 FVKESK come from the germline V gene. V lost 0 bases to trimming and J lost 2 bases, with 8 bases between them. This CDR3 region has 15 residues. In DNA form, the CDR3 reads TGTGCCAGCAGCCAAGATGGGACACCTGGAAACACCATATATTTT. Its protein is CASSQDGTPGNTIYF.

V and J are TRBV10-3 and TRBJ2-7; 7 bases match TRBD1. The V gene's germline CDR1 is ENHRY and CDR2 SYGVKD. Unmatched junction bases numbered 17, after V lost 10 bases and J lost 5 bases. CDR3 length: 15 residues. CDR3 sequence reads: CATRQGTALQDEQYF. DNA of the CDR3: TGTGCCACGCGACAGGGTACGGCCCTTCAGGACGAGCAGTACTTC.

This clonotype appeared once. The genes are TRBV20-1 and TRBJ2-3, with 8 bases identical to TRBD2. CDR1 and CDR2 from the germline V gene are DFQATT and SNEGSKA (reference sequence). CDR3 length: 14 residues. J lost 1 base, V lost 8 bases, and 8 bases had no gene match. CDR3 coding DNA: TGCAGTACCAGACGGGGGGGCCGCACAGATACGCAGTATTTT. Amino acid sequence: CSTRRGGRTDTQYF.

This chain connects TRBV12-3 or TRBV12-4 to TRBJ2-7; D is unresolved. CDR3 size: 15 residues. V was trimmed by 5 bases and J by 0 bases, leaving 14 bases between them. The CDR3 DNA reads TGTGCCAGCAGTCCGGCACAACGAAGCTCCTACGAGCAGTACTTC. It is translated as CASSPAQRSSYEQYF.

This clonotype was counted a few times. CDR3 protein: CSARDRRNTEAFF. The CDR3 DNA reads TGCAGTGCTAGAGATCGGAGGAACACTGAAGCTTTCTTT. The chain combines TRBV20-1 with TRBJ1-1; D gene ambiguous. V was pared by 0 bases and J by 1 base, with 6 bases between. The CDR3 contains 13 residues. Germline V CDR1 and CDR2: DFQATT, SNEGSKA (reference sequence).

This chain joins TRBV20-1 and TRBJ1-5; D gene uncertain. CDR1 and CDR2 (germline): DFQATT, SNEGSKA (reference sequence). Trimming left V 4 bases short and J 2 bases short, with 15 bases between. The CDR3 runs to 15 residues. As DNA, the CDR3 is TGCAGTGCTAACCTCCTTTCAGCGGGCAATCAGCCCCAGCATTTT. It translates to CSANLLSAGNQPQHF.

A single count supports this clonotype. The chain has TRBV24-1 and TRBJ2-1; 8 nucleotides agree with TRBD2. This CDR3 is 16 amino acids long. CDR1 and CDR2 (germline): KGHDR, SFDVKD. The ends lost 3 bases at V and 0 bases at J; junction bases unmatched: 3. The CDR3 loop is CATSDALADSYNEQFF. Here the CDR3 DNA reads TGTGCCACCAGTGATGCACTAGCGGACTCCTACAATGAGCAGTTCTTC.

The chain recombines TRBV29-1 with TRBJ1-1; 9 bases align to TRBD1. CDR3 length: 12 residues. Germline-derived CDR1 and CDR2 are SQVTM and ANQGSEA. V lost 2 bases, J lost 7 bases, and 2 bases stayed unmatched. CDR3 DNA: TGCAGCGTTGAAAACAGGGGGCATGAAGCTTTCTTT. It translates to CSVENRGHEAFF. Looking up the rest from reference TRBV29-1 and TRBJ1-1 gives the full variable domain: SAVISQKPSRDICQRGTSLTIQCQVDSQVTMMFWYRQQPGQSLTLIATANQGSEATYESGFVIDKFPISRPNLTFSTLTVSNMSPEDSSIYLCSVENRGHEAFFGQGTRLTVV.

This chain uses TRBV20-1 with TRBJ2-7, with a weak D call TRBD1 (6 bases). Germline lookup yields CDR1 DFQATT and CDR2 SNEGSKA (reference sequence). Deletions cut 3 bases from V and 6 bases from J, with 18 bases between. The CDR3 runs to 14 residues. CDR3 nucleotides: TGCAGTGCTAGGACCCCCGACAGGCCCGGCGAGCAGTACTTC. Protein product: CSARTPDRPGEQYF.

The chain carries TRBV19 and TRBJ1-1; perhaps TRBD1 as D (5 bases). The V end lost 6 bases, the J end lost 4 bases, and 15 bases lay between the germline ends. Per the germline V gene, CDR1 is LNHDA and CDR2 is SQIVND (reference sequence). The CDR3 is 14 residues long. The CDR3 bases are TGTGCCAGTAGGAGGGACGGTGGGTCCACTGAAGCTTTCTTT. Its protein is CASRRDGGSTEAFF.

The chain employs TRBV3-1 and TRBJ1-1; TRBD1 agrees at 8 bases. V shed 4 bases, J shed 8 bases, and the junction held 6 bases outside the gene matches. The germline gives CDR1 LGHDT, CDR2 YNNKEL (reference sequence). The CDR3 length is 13 residues. Written as DNA, the CDR3 is TGTGCCAGCAGCCCGGGGGACAGGTGGGAAGCTTTCTTT. Protein product: CASSPGDRWEAFF.

This clonotype has only one observation. The DNA of the CDR3 is TGCAGTGCCAGTGCGCCGGCGGGTACCGGGGAGCTGTTTTTT. Encoded protein: CSASAPAGTGELFF. This chain links TRBV20-1 with TRBJ2-2; D possibly corresponds to TRBD2 (5 bases). CDR3 size: 14 residues. Trimming cost V 6 bases and J 5 bases, with 16 bases left between them. From germline, CDR1 is DFQATT and CDR2 SNEGSKA (reference sequence).

The chain is built from TRBV18 and TRBJ2-5, with D unclear. Germline loops: CDR1 KGHSH, CDR2 LQKENI. Trimming cost V 2 bases and J 3 bases, with 7 bases left between them. This CDR3 is built from 13 residues. CDR3 residues: CASSPGVEETQYF. In DNA form, the CDR3 reads TGTGCCAGCTCACCAGGGGTTGAAGAGACCCAGTACTTC.

The V gene is TRBV7-3, the J gene TRBJ1-4; D is unclear. Germline loops: CDR1 SGHTA, CDR2 FQGTGA. V shed 1 base and J shed 8 bases, with 11 bases lying between them. The CDR3 covers 14 residues. The CDR3: CASSLKIVGEKLFF. The CDR3 region has the DNA TGTGCCAGCAGCTTAAAGATAGTTGGGGAAAAACTGTTTTTT.

The chain carries TRBV3-1 and TRBJ1-2; TRBD1 aligns across 7 bases. Per germline, CDR1 LGHDT and CDR2 YNNKEL (reference sequence). Germline trimming cut 8 bases from V and 4 bases from J; bases unmatched to any gene: 4. The CDR3 totals 12 residues. The CDR3 reads CASQGQFYGYTF. In nucleotides, the CDR3 is TGTGCCAGCCAGGGACAGTTCTATGGCTACACCTTC.

V usage is TRBV19 and J usage is TRBJ2-1; TRBD1 matches at 11 bases. Per the germline V gene, CDR1 is LNHDA and CDR2 is SQIVND (reference sequence). The CDR3 has 16 amino acids. The ends lost 3 bases at V and 8 bases at J; junction bases unmatched: 9. In DNA, the CDR3 is TGTGCCAGTAGTATGCCGGGTGGACAGGGGGCCGATGAGCAGTTCTTC. Translating gives CASSMPGGQGADEQFF.

The V and J genes are TRBV12-3 or TRBV12-4 and TRBJ1-6; 7 bases fit TRBD1. V shed 1 base, J shed 7 bases, and the junction held 1 base outside the gene matches. This CDR3 region has 14 residues. CDR3 loop: CASSLVQGNSPLHF. Here the CDR3 DNA reads TGTGCCAGCAGTTTAGTACAGGGGAATTCACCCCTCCACTTT.

The chain joins TRBV20-1 to TRBJ1-2; D not certain. The germline V and J ends were trimmed by 0 bases and 2 bases, with 10 bases remaining between them. The CDR3 is made up of 14 amino acids. Germline V gene data show CDR1 as DFQATT and CDR2 as SNEGSKA (reference sequence). CDR3: CSAREQDGNYGYTF. In DNA form, the CDR3 reads TGCAGTGCTAGAGAGCAGGACGGAAACTATGGCTACACCTTC.

The rearrangement joins TRBV20-1 to TRBJ2-7; D possibly corresponds to TRBD1 (7 bases). The CDR3 is 15 amino acids. From germline, CDR1 is DFQATT and CDR2 SNEGSKA (reference sequence). V lost 5 bases, J lost 4 bases, and 21 bases lay in between. The CDR3 spells CSAGYRGGGTYEQYF. DNA of the CDR3: TGCAGTGCTGGCTACAGAGGAGGGGGCACGTACGAGCAGTACTTC.

The V and J genes are TRBV19 and TRBJ2-3, with D possibly TRBD2 on 6 matching bases. V lost 3 bases to trimming and J lost 2 bases, with 12 bases between them. Germline CDR1 reads LNHDA; CDR2 reads SQIVND (reference sequence). The length of the CDR3 is 15 residues. The CDR3 here is CASSISREYTDTQYF. For the CDR3, the DNA is TGTGCCAGTAGTATCTCCCGGGAGTACACAGATACGCAGTATTTT.

The chain carries TRBV5-1 and TRBJ2-3; D might be TRBD1 or TRBD2, each matching 5 bases. The CDR3 is 17 residues long. From germline, CDR1 is SGHRS and CDR2 YFSETQ. Trimming took 3 bases from V and 4 from J, leaving 21 bases between them. This CDR3 reads CASSWTSTRLGADTQYF. DNA for the CDR3: TGCGCCAGCAGCTGGACCTCTACTCGCCTGGGGGCAGATACGCAGTATTTT.

V usage is TRBV20-1 and J usage is TRBJ2-3, with D unresolved. This CDR3 comprises 15 residues. CDR1 and CDR2 (germline): DFQATT, SNEGSKA (reference sequence). CDR3 region: CTLQRLQEPTDTQYF. CDR3 DNA: TGCACGCTACAAAGGCTGCAGGAACCCACAGATACGCAGTATTTT.

This clonotype was detected only once. The rearrangement uses TRBV29-1 and TRBJ1-2; maybe TRBD1 (5 bases). The CDR3 consists of 12 residues. From germline, CDR1 is SQVTM and CDR2 ANQGSEA. V was cut by 3 bases and J by 3 bases, with 8 bases left in between. CDR3 sequence (DNA): TGCAGCGTTGAGCGGGGCGACTATGGCTACACCTTC. It specifies CSVERGDYGYTF.

This rearrangement joins TRBV12-3 or TRBV12-4 to TRBJ2-5; 9 bases are a match to TRBD2. This CDR3 region has 20 residues. V lost 7 bases to trimming and J lost 3 bases; unmatched junction nucleotides: 24. CDR3 sequence: CASTLRSFLAGSGDKETQYF. DNA for the CDR3: TGTGCCAGCACCCTCCGGTCCTTTCTAGCGGGATCCGGGGACAAAGAGACCCAGTACTTC.

V usage is TRBV3-1 and J usage is TRBJ2-1; 11 bases agree with TRBD2. Germline values: CDR1 LGHDT, CDR2 YNNKEL (reference sequence). After removal of 9 bases from V and 7 bases from J, the junction contained 8 bases not matched to a gene. The CDR3 spans 14 residues. The CDR3 coding sequence is TGTGCCAGTCACACTAGCGGGAGTACTAATGAGCAGTTCTTC. This encodes CASHTSGSTNEQFF.

The gene calls are TRBV6-1 and TRBJ1-1; D not resolved. V was cut by 7 bases and J by 1 base, with 25 bases left in between. Germline V gene sequence: CDR1 MNHNS, CDR2 SASEGT. There are 18 residues in the CDR3. Here the CDR3 reads CASTGPMMQAYKNTEAFF. DNA for the CDR3: TGTGCCAGCACCGGTCCCATGATGCAGGCCTACAAGAACACTGAAGCTTTCTTT.